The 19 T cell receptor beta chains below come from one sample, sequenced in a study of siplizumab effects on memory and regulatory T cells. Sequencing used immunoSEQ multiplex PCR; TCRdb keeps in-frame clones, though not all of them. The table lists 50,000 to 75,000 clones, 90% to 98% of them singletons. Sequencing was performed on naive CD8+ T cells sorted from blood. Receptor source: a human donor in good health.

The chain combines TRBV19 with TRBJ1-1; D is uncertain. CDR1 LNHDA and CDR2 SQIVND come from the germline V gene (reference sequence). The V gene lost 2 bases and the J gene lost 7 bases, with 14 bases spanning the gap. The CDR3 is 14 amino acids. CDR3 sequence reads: CASSILYPADEAFF. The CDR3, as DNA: TGTGCCAGTAGTATATTATATCCGGCAGATGAAGCTTTCTTT.

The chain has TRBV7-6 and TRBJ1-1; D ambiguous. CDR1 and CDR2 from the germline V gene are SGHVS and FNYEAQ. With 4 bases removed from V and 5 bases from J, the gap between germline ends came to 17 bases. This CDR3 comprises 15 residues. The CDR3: CASSWGDPGFTEAFF. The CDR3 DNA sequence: TGTGCCAGCAGCTGGGGTGATCCCGGGTTTACTGAAGCTTTCTTT.

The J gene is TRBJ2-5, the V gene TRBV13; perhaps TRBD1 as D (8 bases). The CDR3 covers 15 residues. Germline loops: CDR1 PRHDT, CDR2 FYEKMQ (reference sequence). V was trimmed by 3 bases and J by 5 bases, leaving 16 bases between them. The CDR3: CASSFDRGGKETQYF. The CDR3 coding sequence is TGTGCCAGCAGCTTCGACAGGGGAGGGAAGGAGACCCAGTACTTC.

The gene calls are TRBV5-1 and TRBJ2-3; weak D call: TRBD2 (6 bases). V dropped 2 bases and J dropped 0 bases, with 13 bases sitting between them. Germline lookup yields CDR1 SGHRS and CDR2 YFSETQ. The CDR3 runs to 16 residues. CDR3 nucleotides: TGCGCCAGCAGCTTCGCGGGACGGGCGAGCACAGATACGCAGTATTTT. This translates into CASSFAGRASTDTQYF.

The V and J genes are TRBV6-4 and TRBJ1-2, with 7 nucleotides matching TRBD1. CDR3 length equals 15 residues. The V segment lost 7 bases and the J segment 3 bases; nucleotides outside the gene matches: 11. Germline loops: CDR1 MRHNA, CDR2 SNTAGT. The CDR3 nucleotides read TGTGCCAGCACCCCATTCCCGGGACAGTACTATGGCTACACCTTC. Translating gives CASTPFPGQYYGYTF.

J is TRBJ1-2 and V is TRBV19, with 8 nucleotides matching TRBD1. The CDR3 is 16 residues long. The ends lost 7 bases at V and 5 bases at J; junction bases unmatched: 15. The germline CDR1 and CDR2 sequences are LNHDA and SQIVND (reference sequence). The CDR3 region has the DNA TGTGCCAGTAAAGGCTGGGCGGGACAGGTGAAGTATGGCTACACCTTC. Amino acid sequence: CASKGWAGQVKYGYTF.

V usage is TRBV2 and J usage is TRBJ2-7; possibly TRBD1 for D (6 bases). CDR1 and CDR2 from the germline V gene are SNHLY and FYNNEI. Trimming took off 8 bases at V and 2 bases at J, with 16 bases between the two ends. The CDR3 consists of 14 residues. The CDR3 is CASCRDNQAYEQYF. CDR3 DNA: TGTGCCAGCTGCCGGGACAACCAGGCCTACGAGCAGTACTTC.

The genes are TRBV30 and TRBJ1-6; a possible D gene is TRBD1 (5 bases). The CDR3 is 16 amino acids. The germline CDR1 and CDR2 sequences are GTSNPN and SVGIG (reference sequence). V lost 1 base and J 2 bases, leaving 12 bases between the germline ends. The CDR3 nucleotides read TGTGCCTGGAGTGACAGGAGAGGGGCCTATAATTCACCCCTCCACTTT. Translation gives CAWSDRRGAYNSPLHF. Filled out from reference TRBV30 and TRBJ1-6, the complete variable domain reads SQTIHQWPATLVQPVGSPLSLECTVEGTSNPNLYWYRQAAGRGLQLLFYSVGIGQISSEVPQNLSASRPQDRQFILSSKKLLLSDSGFYLCAWSDRRGAYNSPLHFGNGTRLTVT.

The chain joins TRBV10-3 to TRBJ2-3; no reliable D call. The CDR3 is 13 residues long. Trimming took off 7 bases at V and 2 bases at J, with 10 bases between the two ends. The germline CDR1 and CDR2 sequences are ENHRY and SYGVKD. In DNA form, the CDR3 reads TGTGCCATCATGGGCGCCTTCACAGATACGCAGTATTTT. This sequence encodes CAIMGAFTDTQYF.

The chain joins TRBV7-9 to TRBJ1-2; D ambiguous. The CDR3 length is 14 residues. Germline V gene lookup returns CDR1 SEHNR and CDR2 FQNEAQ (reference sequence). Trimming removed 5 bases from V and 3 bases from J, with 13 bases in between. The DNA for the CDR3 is TGTGCCAGCAGCCTACAGTTCCAAGACTATGGCTACACCTTC. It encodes CASSLQFQDYGYTF. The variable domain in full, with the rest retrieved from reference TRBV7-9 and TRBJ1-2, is DTGVSQNPRHKITKRGQNVTFRCDPISEHNRLYWYRQTLGQGPEFLTYFQNEAQLEKSRLLSDRFSAERPKGSFSTLEIQRTEQGDSAMYLCASSLQFQDYGYTFGSGTRLTVV.

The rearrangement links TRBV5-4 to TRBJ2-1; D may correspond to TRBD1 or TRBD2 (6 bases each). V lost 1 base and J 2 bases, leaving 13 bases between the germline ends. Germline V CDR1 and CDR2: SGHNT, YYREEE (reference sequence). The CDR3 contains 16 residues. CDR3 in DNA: TGTGCCAGCAGCTTGATACTCGGGGGCCCCTACAATGAGCAGTTCTTC. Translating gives CASSLILGGPYNEQFF.

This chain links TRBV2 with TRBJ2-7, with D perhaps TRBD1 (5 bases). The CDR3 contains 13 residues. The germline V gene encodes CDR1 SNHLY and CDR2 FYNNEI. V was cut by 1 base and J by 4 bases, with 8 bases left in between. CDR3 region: CASSEGRAYEQYF. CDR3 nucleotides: TGTGCCAGCAGTGAAGGCAGGGCGTACGAGCAGTACTTC. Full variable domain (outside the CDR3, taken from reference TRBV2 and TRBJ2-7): EPEVTQTPSHQVTQMGQEVILRCVPISNHLYFYWYRQILGQKVEFLVSFYNNEISEKSEIFDDQFSVERPDGSNFTLKIRSTKLEDSAMYFCASSEGRAYEQYFGPGTRLTVT.

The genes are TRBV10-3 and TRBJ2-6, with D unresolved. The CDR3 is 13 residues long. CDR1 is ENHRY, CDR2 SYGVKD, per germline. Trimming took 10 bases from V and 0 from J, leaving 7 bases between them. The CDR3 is CATADSGANVLTF. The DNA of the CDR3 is TGTGCCACCGCGGACTCTGGGGCCAACGTCCTGACTTTC.

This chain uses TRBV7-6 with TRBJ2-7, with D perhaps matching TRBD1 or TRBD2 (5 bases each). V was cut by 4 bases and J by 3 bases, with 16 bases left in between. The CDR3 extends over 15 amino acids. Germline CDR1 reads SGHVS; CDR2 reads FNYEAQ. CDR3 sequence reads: CASSSWERGDYEQYF. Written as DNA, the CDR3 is TGTGCCAGCAGCTCCTGGGAGAGGGGTGACTACGAGCAGTACTTC.

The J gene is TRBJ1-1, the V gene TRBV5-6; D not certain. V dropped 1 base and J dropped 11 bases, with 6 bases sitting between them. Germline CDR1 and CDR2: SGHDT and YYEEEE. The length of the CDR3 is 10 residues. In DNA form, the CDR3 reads TGTGCCAGCAGCTTGACGGAGGCTTTCTTT. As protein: CASSLTEAFF.

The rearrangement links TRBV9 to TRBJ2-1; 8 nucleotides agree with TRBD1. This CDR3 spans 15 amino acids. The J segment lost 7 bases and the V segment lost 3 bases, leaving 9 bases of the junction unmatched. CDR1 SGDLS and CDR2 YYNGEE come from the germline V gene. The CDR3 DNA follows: TGTGCCAGCAGCGACCCGGGACAGGAATGGAATGAGCAGTTCTTC. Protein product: CASSDPGQEWNEQFF.

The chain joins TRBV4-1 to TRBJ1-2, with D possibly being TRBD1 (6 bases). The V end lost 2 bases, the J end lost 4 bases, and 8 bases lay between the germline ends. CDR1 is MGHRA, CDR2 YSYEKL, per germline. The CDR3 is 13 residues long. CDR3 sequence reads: CASSQTGSYGYTF. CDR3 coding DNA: TGCGCCAGCAGCCAAACAGGGTCCTATGGCTACACCTTC.

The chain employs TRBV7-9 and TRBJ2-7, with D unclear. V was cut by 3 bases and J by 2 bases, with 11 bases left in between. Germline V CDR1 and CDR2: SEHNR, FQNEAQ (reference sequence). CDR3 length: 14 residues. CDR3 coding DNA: TGTGCCAGCAGCTTCACCGGGCCTGCCTACGAGCAGTACTTC. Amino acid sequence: CASSFTGPAYEQYF. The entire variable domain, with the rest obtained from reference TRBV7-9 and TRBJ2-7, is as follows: DTGVSQNPRHKITKRGQNVTFRCDPISEHNRLYWYRQTLGQGPEFLTYFQNEAQLEKSRLLSDRFSAERPKGSFSTLEIQRTEQGDSAMYLCASSFTGPAYEQYFGPGTRLTVT.

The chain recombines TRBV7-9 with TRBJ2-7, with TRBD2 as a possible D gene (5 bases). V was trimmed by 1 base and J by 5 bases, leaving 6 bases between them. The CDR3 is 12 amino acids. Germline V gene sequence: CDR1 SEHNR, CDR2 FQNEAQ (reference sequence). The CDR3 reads CASSLDGDEQYF. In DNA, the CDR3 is TGTGCCAGCAGCTTAGACGGGGACGAGCAGTACTTC.